Listed below are T cell receptor beta chains from one sample, sequenced in a study of CD8 T cells in ankylosing spondylitis. Via MiXCR, TCRdb re-called the 5' RACE reads, giving one row per CDR3 protein. The table lists over 600,000 distinct CDR3 sequences, around 20% of them singletons. Sequenced material: blood, either unsorted or a sorted T cell fraction (not recorded which). The receptor set was obtained from a male donor with ankylosing spondylitis. Both conserved end residues are part of each CDR3. Each record gives: V gene, clone size, D gene, J gene, CDR3 DNA, CDR3 protein. D genes are given only for firm matches. Some rows mark clone size as missing; the rest say once, few, many or name a class of expanded clone.

V gene: TRBV5-1; clone size: few; D gene: NA; J gene: TRBJ1-1; CDR3 DNA: TGCGCCAGCACCGCGCCCGAGGCCGGGACTGTGAACACTGAAGCTTTCTTT; CDR3 protein: CASTAPEAGTVNTEAFF
V gene: TRBV28; clone size: few; D gene: NA; J gene: TRBJ2-7; CDR3 DNA: TGTGCCAGCAGCTATGGGCAGTTTACCTACGAGCAGTACTTC; CDR3 protein: CASSYGQFTYEQYF
V gene: TRBV28; clone size: NA; D gene: TRBD2; J gene: TRBJ2-7; CDR3 DNA: TGTGCCAGCAGTTTCGGACTAGCGGGAGAGATCTTCTACGAGCAGTACTTC; CDR3 protein: CASSFGLAGEIFYEQYF
V gene: TRBV5-1; clone size: few; D gene: TRBD1; J gene: TRBJ1-1; CDR3 DNA: TGCGCCAGCAGCCCTGCGACAGGGACCCCGAACACTGAAGCTTTCTTT; CDR3 protein: CASSPATGTPNTEAFF
V gene: TRBV7-2; clone size: NA; D gene: NA; J gene: TRBJ1-3; CDR3 DNA: TGTGCCAGCAGCTTAGCCCCTATGGGTGCTGGAAACACCATATATTTT; CDR3 protein: CASSLAPMGAGNTIYF
V gene: TRBV2; clone size: few; D gene: NA; J gene: TRBJ1-1; CDR3 DNA: TGTGCCAGCAAGATAACAGTGAACACTGAAGCTTTCTTT; CDR3 protein: CASKITVNTEAFF
V gene: TRBV20-1; clone size: NA; D gene: NA; J gene: TRBJ2-7; CDR3 DNA: TGCAGTGCTAGAGATTACTCCACAGGACAGTCCTACGAGCAGTACTTC; CDR3 protein: CSARDYSTGQSYEQYF
V gene: TRBV20-1; clone size: few; D gene: NA; J gene: TRBJ2-2; CDR3 DNA: TGCAGTGCTAGTAATCTCGGAGAGCTGTTTTTT; CDR3 protein: CSASNLGELFF
V gene: TRBV5-1; clone size: NA; D gene: NA; J gene: TRBJ2-3; CDR3 DNA: TGCGCCAGCAGCACCGGGACGGCCACCACAGATACGCAGTATTTT; CDR3 protein: CASSTGTATTDTQYF
V gene: TRBV6-1; clone size: NA; D gene: NA; J gene: TRBJ1-4; CDR3 DNA: TGTGCCAGCAGTGAGGTGACAGGTACCGCAACTAATGAAAAACTGTTTTTT; CDR3 protein: CASSEVTGTATNEKLFF
V gene: TRBV18; clone size: NA; D gene: TRBD1; J gene: TRBJ1-2; CDR3 DNA: TGTGCCAGCTCTCCTAGACAGGGGATACTACAAGGCTACACCTTC; CDR3 protein: CASSPRQGILQGYTF
V gene: TRBV5-5; clone size: few; D gene: TRBD1; J gene: TRBJ2-3; CDR3 DNA: TGTGCCAGCTCTAGGGGGACAGGTACAGATACGCAGTATTTT; CDR3 protein: CASSRGTGTDTQYF
V gene: TRBV5-1; clone size: NA; D gene: TRBD1; J gene: TRBJ2-2; CDR3 DNA: TGCGCCAGCAGCTCGGGACAGGGAAGGTACACCGGGGAGCTGTTTTTT; CDR3 protein: CASSSGQGRYTGELFF
V gene: TRBV2; clone size: few; D gene: NA; J gene: TRBJ2-3; CDR3 DNA: TGTGCCAGCAGTGGGACTGTGGAGGCGCAGTATTTT; CDR3 protein: CASSGTVEAQYF
V gene: TRBV5-1; clone size: few; D gene: NA; J gene: TRBJ2-3; CDR3 DNA: TGCGCCAGCAGCTTGAGCCGGGGATTTGATACGCAGTATTTT; CDR3 protein: CASSLSRGFDTQYF
V gene: TRBV5-1; clone size: NA; D gene: NA; J gene: TRBJ2-5; CDR3 DNA: TGCGCCAGCAGCGCGGGACAGTGGGAGACCCAGTACTTC; CDR3 protein: CASSAGQWETQYF
V gene: TRBV20-1; clone size: NA; D gene: NA; J gene: TRBJ2-1; CDR3 DNA: TGCAGTGCTAGATCGGGTGCGGGGTACAATGAGCAGTTCTTC; CDR3 protein: CSARSGAGYNEQFF
V gene: TRBV9; clone size: NA; D gene: TRBD2; J gene: TRBJ2-3; CDR3 DNA: TGTGCCAGCAGCGTCGGGACTAGCGGTAGCACAGATACGCAGTATTTT; CDR3 protein: CASSVGTSGSTDTQYF
V gene: TRBV4-3; clone size: NA; D gene: NA; J gene: TRBJ1-2; CDR3 DNA: TGCGCCAGCAGCCAAGATAGGGACGACTATGGCTACACCTTC; CDR3 protein: CASSQDRDDYGYTF
V gene: TRBV12-3/TRBV12-4; clone size: few; D gene: NA; J gene: TRBJ2-7; CDR3 DNA: TGTGCCAGCAGTTTTGCACAGAAACCCTACGAGCAGTACTTC; CDR3 protein: CASSFAQKPYEQYF
V gene: TRBV7-8; clone size: NA; D gene: TRBD2; J gene: TRBJ2-1; CDR3 DNA: TGTGCCAGCAGCTTAGCACTAGCGGGGGGCAATGAGCAGTTCTTC; CDR3 protein: CASSLALAGGNEQFF
V gene: TRBV20-1; clone size: NA; D gene: NA; J gene: TRBJ2-1; CDR3 DNA: TGCAGTGCTGCTTGGTGGGGGTCTGATGAGCAGTTCTTC; CDR3 protein: CSAAWWGSDEQFF
V gene: TRBV4-1; clone size: many; D gene: NA; J gene: TRBJ2-1; CDR3 DNA: TGCGCCAGCAGCCAATTTCGACAGGCCCATGAGCAGTTCTTC; CDR3 protein: CASSQFRQAHEQFF
V gene: TRBV5-1; clone size: NA; D gene: NA; J gene: TRBJ2-5; CDR3 DNA: TGCGCCAGCAGCCCCGGGCCCCAGTCCCCAGAGACCCAGTACTTC; CDR3 protein: CASSPGPQSPETQYF